The 17 T cell receptor beta chains given below trace back to one sample, sequenced in a study of CXCR3-negative and CXCR3-positive naive CD8 T cells. For these TCRs, the target antigens are not known. Through 5' RACE with UMI labels, the TRB cDNA libraries were prepared. TCRdb re-called the 5' RACE reads and shows each CDR3 protein once, DNA omitted. In all, the sample yields roughly 7,300 distinct CDR3 sequences. The study's findings and limits: More hydrophobic TRB CDR3s were found in CXCR3-positive naive cells than in CXCR3-negative naive cells.

The sequencing input was naive CXCR3+ CD8+ T cells from blood. The subset denotes: CD45RO-CCR7+CD27+CD95- naive CD8+ T cells expressing CXCR3 (TNR3+). These TCRs come from a human donor in good health. Some clones in this sample may be carry-over from other donors' samples.

This clonotype is labeled medium-sized based on frequency. CDR3 sequence: CASSFWRVDEQYF. This rearrangement joins TRBV11-2 to TRBJ2-7; no DNA is available, so the TRBD2 call from TCRdb remains unchecked. This CDR3 region has 13 residues. Germline V gene sequence: CDR1 SGHAT, CDR2 FQNNGV.

This clonotype is classed as medium-sized by frequency. This CDR3 is CASSGIDSADSSYNEQFF. V and J are TRBV5-1 and TRBJ2-1; TCRdb designates TRBD1, a call that cannot be tested without DNA. There are 18 residues in the CDR3. Germline V gene lookup returns CDR1 SGHRS and CDR2 YFSETQ.

This clonotype is medium-sized by frequency. V gene TRBV29-1 combines with J gene TRBJ1-1; the TCRdb call, TRBD1, lacks DNA for checking. This CDR3 has 13 residues. Germline V gene data show CDR1 as SQVTM and CDR2 as ANQGSEA. The CDR3 reads CSSGAGADTEAFF.

CDR3 residues: CSVRQEGNYGYTF. The V call is TRBV29-1, the J call TRBJ1-2; with no DNA, the TCRdb D assignment of TRBD1 cannot be verified. There are 13 residues in the CDR3. Germline V lookup: CDR1 SQVTM, CDR2 ANQGSEA.

The chain has TRBV11-3 and TRBJ2-7; there is no DNA to check the TCRdb D call of TRBD1. In germline, CDR1 is SGHNT, CDR2 YENEEA. The CDR3 has 14 amino acids. This chain's CDR3 is CASSRRGLSYEQYF.

The chain joins TRBV29-1 to TRBJ2-5; the D gene TCRdb calls, TRBD1, cannot be checked with no DNA. The germline V gene has CDR1 SQVTM and CDR2 ANQGSEA. The CDR3 consists of 13 residues. The CDR3 here is CSTGTGDPGTQYF. The variable domain in full, with the rest retrieved from reference TRBV29-1 and TRBJ2-5, is SAVISQKPSRDICQRGTSLTIQCQVDSQVTMMFWYRQQPGQSLTLIATANQGSEATYESGFVIDKFPISRPNLTFSTLTVSNMSPEDSSIYLCSTGTGDPGTQYFGPGTRLLVL.

This clonotype is identified as medium-sized from frequency. The gene calls are TRBV20-1 and TRBJ2-3. CDR3 size: 13 residues. Germline CDR1 is DFQATT and CDR2 is SNEGSKA (reference sequence). The CDR3 region is CSARSVSTDTQYF.

Its frequency marks this clonotype as medium-sized. The V gene is TRBV4-1, the J gene TRBJ2-2; the TRBD1 assignment by TCRdb is unverifiable without DNA. The CDR3 is 14 residues long. CDR1 is MGHRA and CDR2 is YSYEKL in the germline V gene. The CDR3 reads CASSQEQGARELFF.

The chain carries TRBV9 and TRBJ2-1; TCRdb indicates TRBD2, and absent DNA this call remains unverified. The CDR3 is made up of 13 amino acids. Germline V gene lookup returns CDR1 SGDLS and CDR2 YYNGEE. CDR3 sequence reads: CASSPGLVNEQFF.

V usage is TRBV20-1 and J usage is TRBJ2-1; the TCRdb D gene call, TRBD1, has no DNA to confirm it. The CDR3 has 14 residues. CDR1 is DFQATT, CDR2 SNEGSKA, per germline (reference sequence). The CDR3 sequence: CSAPGPISYNEQFF.

The chain joins TRBV29-1 to TRBJ2-1; without DNA, the TCRdb call of TRBD2 cannot be checked. Germline V gene sequence: CDR1 SQVTM, CDR2 ANQGSEA. The CDR3 is 15 residues long. This CDR3 reads CSVDASGSYVNEQFF.

This clonotype is classed as medium-sized by frequency. The chain joins TRBV5-1 to TRBJ2-2; the D call of TRBD2 rests on TCRdb alone, since no DNA is present to check it. The CDR3 loop spans 17 amino acids. Germline assignment: CDR1 SGHRS and CDR2 YFSETQ. CDR3 loop: CASSLDRTSGRAGELFF.

This clonotype is deemed medium-sized (0.01 to 0.1%) by its frequency. V usage is TRBV7-9 and J usage is TRBJ2-7; there is no DNA to check the TCRdb D call of TRBD2. The CDR3 has 15 residues. Germline CDR1 is SEHNR and CDR2 is FQNEAQ (reference sequence). The CDR3 spells CASSSLAGLSYEQYF. Full variable domain (rest looked up from reference TRBV7-9 and TRBJ2-7): DTGVSQNPRHKITKRGQNVTFRCDPISEHNRLYWYRQTLGQGPEFLTYFQNEAQLEKSRLLSDRFSAERPKGSFSTLEIQRTEQGDSAMYLCASSSLAGLSYEQYFGPGTRLTVT.

This chain's CDR3 is CASSPGLRPQQYF. This rearrangement joins TRBV28 to TRBJ2-7; with no DNA, the TCRdb D assignment of TRBD2 cannot be verified. CDR3 size: 13 residues. The germline V gene encodes CDR1 MDHEN and CDR2 SYDVKM. Filled out from reference TRBV28 and TRBJ2-7, the complete variable domain reads DVKVTQSSRYLVKRTGEKVFLECVQDMDHENMFWYRQDPGLGLRLIYFSYDVKMKEKGDIPEGYSVSREKKERFSLILESASTNQTSMYLCASSPGLRPQQYFGPGTRLTVT.

The V call is TRBV27, the J call TRBJ1-1. From germline, CDR1 is MNHEY and CDR2 SMNVEV (reference sequence). This CDR3 is built from 13 residues. The CDR3 sequence: CASSWSGTTEAFF.

This clonotype is called medium-sized (0.01 to 0.1%) based on its frequency. CDR3 sequence: CASSFGMEGWEQYF. The rearrangement links TRBV13 to TRBJ2-7; the TRBD2 assignment by TCRdb is unverifiable without DNA. Germline CDR1 is PRHDT and CDR2 is FYEKMQ (reference sequence). The CDR3 is made up of 14 amino acids.

This chain links TRBV5-1 with TRBJ2-7; TCRdb's D gene call, TRBD1, goes unchecked for lack of DNA. The CDR3 consists of 14 residues. Germline CDR1 and CDR2: SGHRS and YFSETQ. The CDR3 protein is CASSLGGVSYEQYF.